These T cell receptor beta chains were read from a single sample in a study of blood T cell repertoires in COVID-19. Only in-frame clones appear in the TCRdb table, and some are missing; sequencing was by immunoSEQ multiplex PCR. The table records approximately 360,000 clones, 89% of them present only once. Sequencing used peripheral blood. These receptors came from a man aged 40-49 years with acute or convalescent COVID-19. Both conserved end residues are part of each CDR3. The order of the fields is CDR3 protein, CDR3 DNA, J gene, clone size, V gene, D gene. D genes are given only for firm matches. Rows give clone size only sometimes, using once, few, many, or a class for an expanded clone.

cdr3_aa: CASSILAGGGYNEQFF; cdr3_nt: TGTGCCAGTAGTATTTTGGCGGGAGGAGGGTACAATGAGCAGTTCTTC; j_call: TRBJ2-1; clone_size: .; v_call: TRBV19; d_call: TRBD2
cdr3_aa: CASSYAYRGSKNIQYF; cdr3_nt: TGTGCCAGCAGTTACGCTTACAGGGGCTCCAAAAACATTCAGTACTTC; j_call: TRBJ2-4; clone_size: .; v_call: TRBV6-2/TRBV6-3; d_call: TRBD1
cdr3_aa: CASSFRFGEQYF; cdr3_nt: TGTGCCAGCAGCTTTCGTTTCGGCGAGCAGTACTTC; j_call: TRBJ2-7; clone_size: few; v_call: TRBV7-9; d_call: .
cdr3_aa: CASSLPKTRSQHF; cdr3_nt: TGTGCCAGCAGTCTACCGAAGACCCGGAGTCAGCATTTT; j_call: TRBJ1-5; clone_size: .; v_call: TRBV27; d_call: .
cdr3_aa: CASSQEIGQLNTEAFF; cdr3_nt: TGCGCCAGCAGCCAGGAGATAGGACAGCTGAACACTGAAGCTTTCTTT; j_call: TRBJ1-1; clone_size: .; v_call: TRBV4-3; d_call: .
cdr3_aa: CASRQGARNYGYTF; cdr3_nt: TGTGCCAGCAGGCAGGGGGCGCGGAACTATGGCTACACCTTC; j_call: TRBJ1-2; clone_size: .; v_call: TRBV6-5; d_call: TRBD1
cdr3_aa: CASTETLGLAGDYEQYF; cdr3_nt: TGTGCCAGTACCGAGACCCTGGGACTAGCGGGAGACTACGAGCAGTACTTC; j_call: TRBJ2-7; clone_size: few; v_call: TRBV19; d_call: TRBD2
cdr3_aa: CAWSVRSGYGGYTF; cdr3_nt: TGTGCCTGGAGTGTAAGGTCAGGCTATGGTGGCTACACCTTC; j_call: TRBJ1-2; clone_size: .; v_call: TRBV30; d_call: .
cdr3_aa: CASSQDQTYPTGSPLHF; cdr3_nt: TGTGCCAGCAGCCAAGACCAGACCTATCCGACGGGTTCACCCCTCCACTTT; j_call: TRBJ1-6; clone_size: .; v_call: TRBV4-2; d_call: .
cdr3_aa: CASSRGGTEAFF; cdr3_nt: TGTGCCAGCAGCCGGGGGGGTACTGAAGCTTTCTTT; j_call: TRBJ1-1; clone_size: .; v_call: TRBV9; d_call: .
cdr3_aa: CASSKRLMETQYF; cdr3_nt: TGTGCCTCCTCCAAGCGTCTCATGGAGACCCAGTACTTC; j_call: TRBJ2-5; clone_size: .; v_call: TRBV9; d_call: .
cdr3_aa: CASTPQGLDGYTF; cdr3_nt: TGTGCCAGCACCCCCCAGGGGCTAGATGGCTACACCTTC; j_call: TRBJ1-2; clone_size: .; v_call: TRBV6-5; d_call: .
cdr3_aa: CASSISSYEQYF; cdr3_nt: TGTGCCAGTAGCATCAGCTCCTACGAGCAGTACTTC; j_call: TRBJ2-7; clone_size: once; v_call: TRBV19; d_call: .
cdr3_aa: CASSYGTEESPLHF; cdr3_nt: TGTGCCAGCAGTTACGGGACAGAGGAGTCACCCCTCCACTTT; j_call: TRBJ1-6; clone_size: .; v_call: TRBV6-6; d_call: TRBD1
cdr3_aa: CATSELTDTQYF; cdr3_nt: TGTGCCACCAGTGAGTTAACAGATACGCAGTATTTT; j_call: TRBJ2-3; clone_size: .; v_call: TRBV24-1; d_call: .
cdr3_aa: CASSQDPGIGNTEAFF; cdr3_nt: TGTGCCAGCAGCCAAGACCCAGGAATTGGGAACACTGAAGCTTTCTTT; j_call: TRBJ1-1; clone_size: few; v_call: TRBV4-2; d_call: .
cdr3_aa: CASSQERGYNSPLHF; cdr3_nt: TGTGCCAGCAGCCAAGAAAGGGGTTATAATTCACCCCTCCACTTT; j_call: TRBJ1-6; clone_size: .; v_call: TRBV3-1/TRBV3-2; d_call: .
cdr3_aa: CASSVHSYEQYF; cdr3_nt: TGTGCCAGCAGCGTACACTCCTACGAGCAGTACTTC; j_call: TRBJ2-7; clone_size: .; v_call: TRBV9; d_call: .
cdr3_aa: CACAGLSSGGSPLHF; cdr3_nt: TGTGCCTGTGCGGGACTCTCCTCAGGAGGGTCACCCCTCCACTTT; j_call: TRBJ1-6; clone_size: .; v_call: TRBV30; d_call: .
cdr3_aa: CASTRRQGDYNEQFF; cdr3_nt: TGTGCCAGCACCCGACGGCAGGGGGACTACAATGAGCAGTTCTTC; j_call: TRBJ2-1; clone_size: once; v_call: TRBV25-1; d_call: TRBD1
cdr3_aa: CASTYAAEAFF; cdr3_nt: TGTGCCAGCACCTATGCTGCTGAAGCTTTCTTT; j_call: TRBJ1-1; clone_size: .; v_call: TRBV2; d_call: .
cdr3_aa: CASSESFGNSGEQYF; cdr3_nt: TGCGCCAGCAGCGAATCTTTCGGGAATTCGGGGGAGCAGTACTTC; j_call: TRBJ2-7; clone_size: .; v_call: TRBV5-1; d_call: .
cdr3_aa: CASSLGTGEGYTF; cdr3_nt: TGTGCCAGTAGTCTCGGGACAGGGGAAGGCTACACCTTC; j_call: TRBJ1-2; clone_size: .; v_call: TRBV19; d_call: TRBD1
cdr3_aa: CASSIIAGAHREQFF; cdr3_nt: TGTGCCAGCAGTATTATAGCGGGGGCCCACCGCGAGCAGTTCTTC; j_call: TRBJ2-1; clone_size: .; v_call: TRBV27; d_call: TRBD2
cdr3_aa: CASSLYKLADEQYF; cdr3_nt: TGCGCCAGCAGCTTGTATAAACTAGCGGACGAGCAGTACTTC; j_call: TRBJ2-7; clone_size: .; v_call: TRBV5-1; d_call: TRBD2
cdr3_aa: CASSPILTGRPANYGYTF; cdr3_nt: TGTGCCAGCTCACCGATCCTGACAGGTCGTCCAGCTAACTATGGCTACACCTTC; j_call: TRBJ1-2; clone_size: once; v_call: TRBV18; d_call: .
cdr3_aa: CATSRDQQVAFF; cdr3_nt: TGTGCCACCAGCAGAGATCAACAGGTAGCTTTCTTT; j_call: TRBJ1-1; clone_size: many; v_call: TRBV15; d_call: .
cdr3_aa: CASQPGPSGNTIYF; cdr3_nt: TGTGCCAGCCAACCAGGGCCCTCTGGAAACACCATATATTTT; j_call: TRBJ1-3; clone_size: .; v_call: TRBV2; d_call: .
cdr3_aa: CASSESRGRNTIYF; cdr3_nt: TGTGCCAGCAGTGAATCCCGTGGTCGGAACACCATATATTTT; j_call: TRBJ1-3; clone_size: .; v_call: TRBV25-1; d_call: .
cdr3_aa: CASRSGTDQNSNQPQHF; cdr3_nt: TGTGCCAGCAGATCCGGGACAGATCAAAATAGCAATCAGCCCCAGCATTTT; j_call: TRBJ1-5; clone_size: .; v_call: TRBV7-8; d_call: TRBD1